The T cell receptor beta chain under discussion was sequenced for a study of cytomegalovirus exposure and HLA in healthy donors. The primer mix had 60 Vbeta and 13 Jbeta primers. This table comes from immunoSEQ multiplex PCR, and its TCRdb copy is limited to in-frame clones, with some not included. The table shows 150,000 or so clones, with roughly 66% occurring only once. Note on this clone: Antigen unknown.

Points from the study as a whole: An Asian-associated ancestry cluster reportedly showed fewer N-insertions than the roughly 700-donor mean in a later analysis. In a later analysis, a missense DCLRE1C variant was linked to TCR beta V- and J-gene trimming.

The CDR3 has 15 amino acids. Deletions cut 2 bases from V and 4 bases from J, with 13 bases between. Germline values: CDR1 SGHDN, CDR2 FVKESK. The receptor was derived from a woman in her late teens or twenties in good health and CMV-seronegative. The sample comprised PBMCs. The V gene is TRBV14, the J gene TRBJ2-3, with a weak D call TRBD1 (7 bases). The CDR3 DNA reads TGTGCCAGCAGCCAAACAGACAGGGACTCAGATACGCAGTATTTT. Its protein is CASSQTDRDSDTQYF.